Shown below are 4 T cell receptor beta chains from a single sample sequenced in a study of blood T cell repertoires in COVID-19. Sequencing was performed with immunoSEQ multiplex PCR; in TCRdb, only in-frame clones are kept and a portion is missing. The sample consists of about 670,000 clones, about nine tenths of them appearing once. The sample consisted of peripheral blood. The receptors derive from a woman between 18 and 29 years old with acute or convalescent COVID-19.

This sequence joins TRBV29-1 and TRBJ1-1; D uncertain. V was cut by 6 bases and J by 7 bases, with 24 bases left in between. From germline, CDR1 is SQVTM and CDR2 ANQGSEA. The CDR3 is 15 residues long. CDR3 sequence: CSVHPHGSGNVEAFF. The DNA of the CDR3 is TGCAGCGTCCACCCCCACGGGTCGGGGAACGTTGAAGCTTTCTTT.

The CDR3 DNA sequence: TGCGCCAGCAGCGAAGACAGGGGCGAGCAGTACTTC. It translates to CASSEDRGEQYF. This chain uses TRBV5-1 with TRBJ2-7; 8 bases are shared with TRBD1. Germline lookup yields CDR1 SGHRS and CDR2 YFSETQ. This CDR3 is built from 12 residues. V trimming: 4 bases; J trimming: 6 bases; junction bases outside the gene matches: 3.

This clone has only one observation. The rearrangement joins TRBV4-1 to TRBJ2-1; 11 nucleotides match TRBD2. CDR3 length: 16 residues. In germline, CDR1 is MGHRA, CDR2 YSYEKL. V gave up 3 bases and J gave up 5 bases; unmatched junction bases: 6. The CDR3 protein is CASSHTSGGYDNEQFF. CDR3 DNA sequence: TGCGCCAGCAGCCATACTAGCGGGGGATACGACAATGAGCAGTTCTTC.

The chain links TRBV27 to TRBJ2-2; 8 nucleotides line up with TRBD1. This CDR3 comprises 19 residues. The V and J ends lost 4 bases and 4 bases, in that order; junction bases with no gene match: 17. CDR1 MNHEY and CDR2 SMNVEV come from the germline V gene (reference sequence). The CDR3 coding sequence is TGTGCCAGCAGTTCGATTTGGTCACAGGGGGTAGGTGGCACCGGGGAGCTGTTTTTT. It specifies CASSSIWSQGVGGTGELFF.